The 21 T cell receptor beta chains presented below share a single source sample, sequenced in a study of blood T cell repertoires in COVID-19. Method: immunoSEQ multiplex PCR; TCRdb's copy keeps in-frame clones and lacks some. The sample records under 150,000 clones, approximately 80% being singletons. Sequenced material: peripheral blood. Every receptor here comes from a woman between 35 and 50 years old with acute or convalescent COVID-19.

This clone has a single count. V usage is TRBV28 and J usage is TRBJ2-7; perhaps TRBD1 as D (5 bases). Trimming removed 7 bases from V and 1 base from J, with 17 bases in between. The CDR3 has 15 residues. The germline CDR1 and CDR2 sequences are MDHEN and SYDVKM. The CDR3 spells CASTQGTPPSYEQYF. In nucleotides, the CDR3 is TGTGCCAGCACCCAGGGAACTCCTCCTTCCTACGAGCAGTACTTC.

The chain is built from TRBV30 and TRBJ1-2, with 9 bases aligning to TRBD1. Germline CDR1 and CDR2: GTSNPN and SVGIG (reference sequence). The CDR3 consists of 13 residues. The V and J ends lost 7 bases and 6 bases, in that order; junction bases with no gene match: 9. The CDR3 sequence is CALNPGQGHGYTF. As DNA, the CDR3 is TGTGCCTTGAATCCGGGACAGGGACATGGCTACACCTTC.

This clone was seen a handful of times. This rearrangement joins TRBV5-1 to TRBJ2-2, with D possibly TRBD2 on 6 matching bases. The CDR3 covers 15 residues. The germline V gene encodes CDR1 SGHRS and CDR2 YFSETQ. Trimming pared 5 bases from V and 4 bases from J, leaving 15 bases between. The CDR3: CASRGTLGSTGELFF. The CDR3 DNA reads as TGCGCCAGCAGGGGGACTCTGGGTTCCACCGGGGAGCTGTTTTTT. Variable domain in full (rest from reference TRBV5-1 and TRBJ2-2): KAGVTQTPRYLIKTRGQQVTLSCSPISGHRSVSWYQQTPGQGLQFLFEYFSETQRNKGNFPGRFSGRQFSNSRSEMNVSTLELGDSALYLCASRGTLGSTGELFFGEGSRLTVL.

The chain combines TRBV15 with TRBJ1-2; the match to TRBD1 covers 11 bases. Trimming at V came to 0 bases and at J to 7 bases, leaving 7 bases not matched to a gene. This CDR3 has 16 residues. The germline V gene has CDR1 LNHNV and CDR2 YYDKDF (reference sequence). The CDR3 DNA sequence: TGTGCCACCAGCAGAGACCTAAGGACAGGGGGCACTGGCTACACCTTC. Translation: CATSRDLRTGGTGYTF.

This chain links TRBV11-2 with TRBJ1-2; D call uncertain. CDR3 length: 12 amino acids. V lost 5 bases, J lost 12 bases, and 16 bases lay in between. CDR1 is SGHAT, CDR2 FQNNGV, per germline. CDR3 amino acids: CASSPPLGRNTF. The CDR3 bases are TGTGCCAGCAGCCCCCCGTTGGGCAGAAACACCTTC.

This chain links TRBV19 with TRBJ1-2, with a weak D call TRBD1 (6 bases). The CDR3 consists of 14 residues. The V gene lost 5 bases and the J gene lost 4 bases, with 14 bases spanning the gap. Germline V gene data show CDR1 as LNHDA and CDR2 as SQIVND (reference sequence). The CDR3 nucleotides are TGTGCCAGTAGTCTCGGACAGTCTATCTATGGCTACACCTTC. It is translated as CASSLGQSIYGYTF.

V gene TRBV6-6 combines with J gene TRBJ2-1; possibly TRBD2 for D (6 bases). The V gene's germline CDR1 is MNHNY and CDR2 SVGAGI (reference sequence). The germline V and J ends were trimmed by 0 bases and 10 bases, with 10 bases remaining between them. The CDR3 extends over 13 amino acids. The CDR3 sequence: CASSYSGTYEQFF. Here the CDR3 DNA reads TGTGCCAGCAGTTACTCGGGGACTTACGAGCAGTTCTTC.

This chain links TRBV7-2 with TRBJ1-2; D possibly corresponds to TRBD1 (5 bases). The CDR3 has 14 amino acids. Looked up from germline, CDR1 is SGHTA and CDR2 is FQGNSA. Deletions cut 5 bases from V and 4 bases from J, with 14 bases between. DNA of the CDR3: TGTGCCAGCAGCCCGGACACCCTACCCTATGGCTACACCTTC. It encodes CASSPDTLPYGYTF.

The chain joins TRBV6-5 to TRBJ2-2; the match to TRBD2 covers 8 bases. Germline V lookup: CDR1 MNHEY, CDR2 SVGAGI. The CDR3 runs 16 residues. The junction had 10 bases not matched to a gene; V was cut back by 6 bases and J by 4 bases. The CDR3 DNA sequence: TGTGCCAGCAGCTACCCGGCGGGGGGCCGCACCGGGGAGCTGTTTTTT. It encodes CASSYPAGGRTGELFF.

The V call is TRBV19, the J call TRBJ1-2; possible D gene TRBD1, 6 bases. Per the germline V gene, CDR1 is LNHDA and CDR2 is SQIVND (reference sequence). V lost 6 bases, J lost 4 bases, and 15 bases lay in between. The CDR3 sequence is 14 residues long. The CDR3 sequence: CASRGPGEGYGYTF. The CDR3 DNA reads as TGTGCCAGTAGAGGGCCAGGGGAGGGCTATGGCTACACCTTC. Drawing the rest from reference TRBV19 and TRBJ1-2, the complete variable domain is DGGITQSPKYLFRKEGQNVTLSCEQNLNHDAMYWYRQDPGQGLRLIYYSQIVNDFQKGDIAEGYSVSREKKESFPLTVTSAQKNPTAFYLCASRGPGEGYGYTFGSGTRLTVV.

This chain uses TRBV4-3 with TRBJ2-2, with TRBD1 as a possible D gene (5 bases). Per germline, CDR1 LGHNA and CDR2 YSLEER. The CDR3 totals 16 residues. Trimming removed 4 bases from V and 4 bases from J, with 16 bases in between. CDR3 sequence: CASSLAVGEFTGELFF. Written as DNA, the CDR3 is TGCGCCAGCAGCCTGGCCGTAGGGGAATTCACCGGGGAGCTGTTTTTT.

The CDR3 DNA follows: TGTGCCAGCAGCAAGGGCGGGGGGGACATTCAGTACTTC. It specifies CASSKGGGDIQYF. The chain has TRBV13 and TRBJ2-4, with TRBD2 identical over 9 bases. In germline, CDR1 is PRHDT, CDR2 FYEKMQ (reference sequence). V gave up 5 bases and J gave up 8 bases; unmatched junction bases: 4. The CDR3 is 13 amino acids.

With respect to this clone: The same CDR3 also results from other DNA sequences found in this sample. The chain employs TRBV6-5 and TRBJ2-7; D is perhaps TRBD2 (5 bases). The ends were cut back, 7 bases at V and 3 bases at J, with 13 bases in the middle. CDR1 and CDR2 from the germline V gene are MNHEY and SVGAGI. The CDR3 is 13 residues long. This CDR3 is CASTKGLSYEQYF. The CDR3, as DNA: TGTGCCAGCACGAAAGGACTGAGCTACGAGCAGTACTTC.

The CDR3 sequence is CASSLDRGNYGYTF. CDR3 nucleotide sequence: TGTGCCAGCAGCTTAGACAGGGGGAACTATGGCTACACCTTC. The rearrangement joins TRBV7-3 to TRBJ1-2; 9 nucleotides agree with TRBD1. Losses at the gene ends were 2 bases for V and 2 bases for J; bases not matched to a gene: 0. Germline V gene data show CDR1 as SGHTA and CDR2 as FQGTGA. This CDR3 is built from 14 residues.

The genes are TRBV5-4 and TRBJ2-2; the match to TRBD1 covers 8 bases. Germline V lookup: CDR1 SGHNT, CDR2 YYREEE (reference sequence). CDR3 size: 15 residues. V trimming: 4 bases; J trimming: 1 base; junction bases outside the gene matches: 3. Here the CDR3 DNA reads TGTGCCAGCAGCGGCGGGACAGGGAACACCGGGGAGCTGTTTTTT. It encodes CASSGGTGNTGELFF.

The V call is TRBV9, the J call TRBJ2-3; 10 bases agree with TRBD2. With V trimmed by 6 bases and J by 12 bases, 16 bases remained unmatched. The CDR3 totals 15 residues. Germline V gene data show CDR1 as SGDLS and CDR2 as YYNGEE. CDR3 residues: CASTPLGSGGAVQYF. CDR3 DNA sequence: TGTGCCAGCACCCCACTGGGGAGCGGGGGGGCCGTTCAGTATTTT.

This chain links TRBV11-2 with TRBJ2-7, with 8 bases lining up with TRBD2. J lost 2 bases, V lost 5 bases, and 8 bases had no gene match. Per germline, CDR1 SGHAT and CDR2 FQNNGV. The CDR3 is 15 amino acids. The CDR3 spells CASSVRGALTYEQYF. The CDR3 DNA follows: TGTGCCAGCAGCGTGCGGGGGGCCCTGACCTACGAGCAGTACTTC.

The chain uses TRBV5-1 and TRBJ1-2; 9 nucleotides agree with TRBD1. V shed 4 bases and J 0 bases; nucleotides not matched to a gene: 4. CDR1 is SGHRS and CDR2 is YFSETQ in the germline V gene. This CDR3 has 15 residues. Written as DNA, the CDR3 is TGCGCCAGCAGCATGGGGACAGGGCCTAACTATGGCTACACCTTC. The encoded protein is CASSMGTGPNYGYTF.

This clone has a handful of counts. The rearrangement joins TRBV9 to TRBJ1-6; 10 nucleotides agree with TRBD1. The CDR3 runs 14 residues. J lost 14 bases, V lost 4 bases, and 9 bases had no gene match. The V gene's germline CDR1 is SGDLS and CDR2 YYNGEE. CDR3 DNA sequence: TGTGCCAGCAGCCCTCGGACAGGGGGAGGAGCCCTCCACTTT. Its protein is CASSPRTGGGALHF. Full variable domain (rest looked up from reference TRBV9 and TRBJ1-6): DSGVTQTPKHLITATGQRVTLRCSPRSGDLSVYWYQQSLDQGLQFLIQYYNGEERAKGNILERFSAQQFPDLHSELNLSSLELGDSALYFCASSPRTGGGALHFGNGTRLTVT.

The chain has TRBV5-1 and TRBJ2-3; 10 bases are shared with TRBD2. J was trimmed by 3 bases and V by 1 base; bases with no gene match: 2. The germline gives CDR1 SGHRS, CDR2 YFSETQ. This CDR3 is built from 15 residues. CDR3 residues: CASSLFSGGTDTQYF. CDR3 coding DNA: TGCGCCAGCAGCTTGTTTAGCGGGGGGACAGATACGCAGTATTTT. Together with reference TRBV5-1 and TRBJ2-3, the CDR3 gives the full variable domain: KAGVTQTPRYLIKTRGQQVTLSCSPISGHRSVSWYQQTPGQGLQFLFEYFSETQRNKGNFPGRFSGRQFSNSRSEMNVSTLELGDSALYLCASSLFSGGTDTQYFGPGTRLTVL.

V usage is TRBV19 and J usage is TRBJ2-7; 9 bases agree with TRBD2. With V trimmed by 4 bases and J by 0 bases, 4 bases remained unmatched. The CDR3 spans 15 residues. The germline V gene encodes CDR1 LNHDA and CDR2 SQIVND (reference sequence). CDR3 region: CASSSSGRNSYEQYF. The CDR3 DNA sequence: TGTGCCAGTAGTAGTAGCGGGAGAAACTCCTACGAGCAGTACTTC.